This T cell receptor (beta chain) was documented in a study of siplizumab effects on memory and regulatory T cells. Concerning this clone itself: The antigen remains unidentified.

The germline V gene has CDR1 KGHSH and CDR2 LQKENI. The V segment lost 2 bases and the J segment 2 bases; nucleotides outside the gene matches: 10. The CDR3 is 18 amino acids. Assay used: immunoSEQ multiplex PCR; TCRdb lists only in-frame clones, some missing. The sample includes approximately 100,000 clones, about nine tenths of them seen just once. The study, taken as a whole, reports: The authors could not assign a naive or memory phenotype to roughly 75-97% of proliferating CD4+ or CD8+ clones.

The material sequenced was CD4+ T cells sorted from blood. The TCR sequence derives from a human donor in good health. Some clones in this sample may be carry-over from other donors' samples. The J gene is TRBJ2-7, the V gene TRBV18, with TRBD2 identical over 12 bases. The CDR3 spells CASSPVATSGRGAYEQYF. CDR3 DNA sequence: TGTGCCAGCTCACCAGTAGCGACTAGCGGGAGAGGGGCCTACGAGCAGTACTTC.